The present T cell receptor beta chain was sequenced within a study of T cell responses to AZD1222 COVID-19 vaccine. This CDR3 has 16 amino acids. Trimming cost V 6 bases and J 0 bases, with 19 bases left between them. Germline V CDR1 and CDR2: SGHRS, YFSETQ. TCRdb keeps only in-frame clones here, not all; method: immunoSEQ multiplex PCR. The sample has around 170,000 clones, 75% to 95% seen once. J is TRBJ2-7 and V is TRBV5-1, with D possibly matching TRBD2 (6 bases). The source of this sequence is an adult in good health. This material consisted of peripheral blood, taken on day 0 of AZD1222 vaccination. The CDR3 coding sequence is TGCGCCAGCACAGCCGGGACCCGGACTAACTCCTACGAGCAGTACTTC. Translated: CASTAGTRTNSYEQYF.